The 17 T cell receptor beta chains reported below all come from one sample, sequenced in a study of cytomegalovirus exposure and HLA in healthy donors. PCR amplification relied on 60 Vbeta primers (plus 13 Jbeta primers). Profiling relied on immunoSEQ multiplex PCR, and the TCRdb table lists in-frame clones only, not all of them. The sample lists 160,000 or so clones; 65% to 85% were seen once. Sequenced material: PBMCs. These receptors came from a man in his fifties or sixties in good health and CMV-seronegative.

The rearrangement joins TRBV4-1 to TRBJ2-3, with TRBD1 matching over 9 bases. This CDR3 is built from 18 residues. V shed 1 base, J shed 3 bases, and the junction held 11 bases outside the gene matches. CDR1 is MGHRA and CDR2 is YSYEKL in the germline V gene. For the CDR3, the DNA is TGCGCCAGCAGCCAAGGGGGCGGACAGGGGCGAACTACAGATACGCAGTATTTT. Translating it yields CASSQGGGQGRTTDTQYF.

This clone was seen just once. V and J are TRBV19 and TRBJ1-2; D may be TRBD1 (6 bases). The CDR3 contains 13 residues. CDR1 and CDR2 (germline): LNHDA, SQIVND (reference sequence). The V and J ends lost 4 bases and 4 bases respectively, with 10 bases between them. The CDR3 loop reads CASSTQTGYGYTF. The CDR3 DNA follows: TGTGCCAGTAGTACCCAGACAGGCTATGGCTACACCTTC. Filled out from reference TRBV19 and TRBJ1-2, the complete variable domain reads DGGITQSPKYLFRKEGQNVTLSCEQNLNHDAMYWYRQDPGQGLRLIYYSQIVNDFQKGDIAEGYSVSREKKESFPLTVTSAQKNPTAFYLCASSTQTGYGYTFGSGTRLTVV.

The sample holds a few counts of this clone. The rearrangement links TRBV6-4 to TRBJ2-1, with TRBD2 matching 14 bases. The CDR3 length is 17 residues. Germline CDR1 and CDR2: MRHNA and SNTAGT. Trimming cost V 0 bases and J 9 bases; bases outside gene matches: 7. CDR3 residues: CASSDSTSGGAVAEQFF. As DNA, the CDR3 is TGTGCCAGCAGTGACTCGACTAGCGGGGGGGCAGTAGCTGAGCAGTTCTTC.

The V call is TRBV28, the J call TRBJ2-7; the D gene is possibly TRBD1 (6 bases). V gave up 8 bases and J gave up 5 bases, with 16 bases separating them. The CDR3 contains 13 residues. Germline V lookup: CDR1 MDHEN, CDR2 SYDVKM. CDR3 sequence reads: CASLDRSINEQYF. The CDR3 bases are TGTGCCAGCCTCGACAGGTCCATCAACGAGCAGTACTTC. Full variable domain (remainder filled in from reference TRBV28 and TRBJ2-7): DVKVTQSSRYLVKRTGEKVFLECVQDMDHENMFWYRQDPGLGLRLIYFSYDVKMKEKGDIPEGYSVSREKKERFSLILESASTNQTSMYLCASLDRSINEQYFGPGTRLTVT.

The V gene is TRBV5-1, the J gene TRBJ1-2, with TRBD1 matching over 7 bases. The length of the CDR3 is 14 residues. CDR1 is SGHRS, CDR2 YFSETQ, per germline. J lost 2 bases, V lost 4 bases, and 5 bases had no gene match. The CDR3 DNA is TGCGCCAGCAGCGCCCAGGGACAGAACTATGGCTACACCTTC. Encoded protein: CASSAQGQNYGYTF. Complete variable domain (other parts from reference TRBV5-1 and TRBJ1-2): KAGVTQTPRYLIKTRGQQVTLSCSPISGHRSVSWYQQTPGQGLQFLFEYFSETQRNKGNFPGRFSGRQFSNSRSEMNVSTLELGDSALYLCASSAQGQNYGYTFGSGTRLTVV.

A note on this clone: Germline and junction disagree at one end, which may indicate a read error. The CDR3 loop is CASGPENPTGQETQYF. DNA of the CDR3: TGTGCTAGTGGTCCCGAAAACCCGACAGGGCAAGAGACCCAATACTTC. The V gene is TRBV12-5, the J gene TRBJ2-5; 7 positions match TRBD1. The CDR3 is 16 residues long. In germline, CDR1 is LGHNT, CDR2 FRNRAP. The full variable domain, completed using reference TRBV12-5 and TRBJ2-5, is DARVTQTPRHKVTEMGQEVTMRCQPILGHNTVFWYRQTMMQGLELLAYFRNRAPLDDSGMPKDRFSAEMPDATLATLKIQPSEPRDSAVYFCASGPENPTGQETQYFGPGTRLLVL.

CDR3 amino acids: CASSETGLSTGELFF. CDR3 nucleotides: TGTGCCAGCAGCGAGACAGGTTTAAGCACCGGGGAGCTGTTTTTT. This chain connects TRBV2 to TRBJ2-2; TRBD1 is a possible D gene (6 bases). The CDR3 runs 15 residues. CDR1 is SNHLY, CDR2 FYNNEI, per germline. V lost 6 bases and J 4 bases, leaving 15 bases between the germline ends. Together with reference TRBV2 and TRBJ2-2, the CDR3 gives the full variable domain: EPEVTQTPSHQVTQMGQEVILRCVPISNHLYFYWYRQILGQKVEFLVSFYNNEISEKSEIFDDQFSVERPDGSNFTLKIRSTKLEDSAMYFCASSETGLSTGELFFGEGSRLTVL.

This chain links TRBV5-4 with TRBJ2-7, with 7 bases aligning to TRBD1. This CDR3 is 15 amino acids long. The V and J ends lost 1 base and 6 bases, in that order; junction bases with no gene match: 10. Germline V gene sequence: CDR1 SGHNT, CDR2 YYREEE (reference sequence). Written as DNA, the CDR3 is TGTGCCAGCAGCTTGAAAAGGGGGCGCAAGGCCGAGCAGTACTTC. It is translated as CASSLKRGRKAEQYF.

Only a few counts were recorded for this clone. The chain has TRBV2 and TRBJ2-3; D remains ambiguous. Germline V gene lookup returns CDR1 SNHLY and CDR2 FYNNEI. CDR3 length equals 14 residues. V lost 3 bases and J 6 bases, leaving 13 bases between the germline ends. CDR3 in DNA: TGTGCCAGCAGTGATGGTCCGAGATGGGATACGCAGTATTTT. Its translation: CASSDGPRWDTQYF.

For this clone: A junction end diverges from the germline sequence, so it may reflect a read error. J is TRBJ1-2 and V is TRBV28, with TRBD1 as a possible D gene (5 bases). Germline CDR1 MDHEN, CDR2 SYDVKM. There are 14 residues in the CDR3. The CDR3 spells CASSLGSDNYGYPF. CDR3 in DNA: TGTGCCAGCAGTTTAGGATCGGACAACTATGGCTACCCCTTC.

The CDR3 loop is CASSPRRAGSTDTQYF. CDR3 in DNA: TGTGCCAGCAGCCCCCGGCGCGCGGGTAGCACAGATACGCAGTATTTT. The V call is TRBV7-8, the J call TRBJ2-3; a weak D match, TRBD2 (5 bases). The CDR3 runs 16 residues. Germline lookup yields CDR1 SGHVS and CDR2 FQNEAQ. Trimming removed 5 bases at V and 0 bases at J, with 15 bases between.

This chain joins TRBV7-2 and TRBJ1-6; TRBD1 matches at 9 bases. This CDR3 is built from 14 residues. Looked up from germline, CDR1 is SGHTA and CDR2 is FQGNSA. V lost 5 bases and J lost 7; bases outside the gene matches: 3. CDR3 coding DNA: TGTGCCAGCAGCCATGGACAGGGGAATTCACCCCTCCACTTT. It yields the protein CASSHGQGNSPLHF.

V gene TRBV19 combines with J gene TRBJ2-5, with a possible D match to TRBD1 (6 bases). The CDR3 runs to 14 residues. CDR1 is LNHDA, CDR2 SQIVND, per germline (reference sequence). V lost 6 bases, J lost 5 bases, and 16 bases lay in between. The CDR3 spells CASSQGSSSETQYF. The DNA for the CDR3 is TGTGCCAGTAGCCAGGGGAGCTCTTCCGAGACCCAGTACTTC.

This rearrangement joins TRBV28 to TRBJ1-1; D is possibly TRBD1 (6 bases). The CDR3 loop spans 14 amino acids. From germline, CDR1 is MDHEN and CDR2 SYDVKM. V was pared by 3 bases and J by 0 bases, with 8 bases between. The CDR3 sequence: CASSFDRLNTEAFF. DNA of the CDR3: TGTGCCAGCAGTTTTGACAGGTTGAACACTGAAGCTTTCTTT.

The gene calls are TRBV30 and TRBJ1-6, with 11 positions matching TRBD1. Germline assignment: CDR1 GTSNPN and CDR2 SVGIG (reference sequence). V was pared by 3 bases and J by 9 bases, with 4 bases of the junction left unmatched. The CDR3 is 14 amino acids. CDR3: CAWRTDRGLSPLHF. In nucleotides, the CDR3 is TGTGCCTGGAGGACGGACAGGGGGCTTTCACCCCTCCACTTT.

V is TRBV9 and J is TRBJ2-7; D remains ambiguous. This CDR3 has 14 residues. Deletions cut 0 bases from V and 0 bases from J, with 7 bases between. Germline CDR1 SGDLS, CDR2 YYNGEE. CDR3 protein: CASSVGLISYEQYF. The DNA of the CDR3 is TGTGCCAGCAGCGTAGGGCTTATCTCCTACGAGCAGTACTTC.

The rearrangement joins TRBV18 to TRBJ2-5; 7 bases are shared with TRBD1. The junction had 12 bases not matched to a gene; V was cut back by 3 bases and J by 11 bases. The CDR3 spans 14 residues. Germline V gene data show CDR1 as KGHSH and CDR2 as LQKENI. For the CDR3, the DNA is TGTGCCAGCTCACCCGGACAGGCCCCTTCAGAGCAGTACTTC. It encodes CASSPGQAPSEQYF. Full variable domain (rest looked up from reference TRBV18 and TRBJ2-5): NAGVMQNPRHLVRRRGQEARLRCSPMKGHSHVYWYRQLPEEGLKFMVYLQKENIIDESGMPKERFSAEFPKEGPSILRIQQVVRGDSAAYFCASSPGQAPSEQYFGPGTRLLVL.